This T cell receptor (beta chain) was obtained from a study of post-analysis software for immune sequencing data. Findings and caveats of the study: By F measure, samples from a shared preparation batch strongly co-clustered. Relative to controls, patients had several TRBV segments at higher frequency, with TRBV5-6, TRBV5-1 and TRBV20-1 among these.

In its sample, this clonotype was seen a few times. Its antigen is unknown. Trimming cost V 1 base and J 3 bases; bases outside gene matches: 9. The length of the CDR3 is 16 residues. CDR1 and CDR2 (germline): LGHNA, YSLEER. The TCR beta cDNA libraries carried unique molecular identifiers. TCRdb re-analysed the PCR reads in MiXCR, keeping a single row per CDR3 protein. This table holds roughly 400,000 distinct CDR3 sequences, less than 40% found once. The gene calls are TRBV4-3 and TRBJ2-7; the match to TRBD2 covers 7 bases. This clonotype originated in a girl aged 2-10 years with multiple sclerosis. The sequencing input was blood. CDR3 in amino acids: CASSQVSGTTNYEQYF. The CDR3, as DNA: TGCGCCAGCAGCCAAGTAAGTGGGACTACTAACTACGAGCAGTACTTC.